This entry describes one TCR beta chain. No antigen is known for it. These data belong to a study of T cells in Graves' hyperthyroidism and ophthalmopathy. Study-wide results and caveats: Most clonotypes that expanded in the thyroid above 0.001 also showed up in blood. The model predicted ophthalmopathy a median around 6.5 months before onset.

The CDR3 spans 19 residues. The ends were cut back, 2 bases at V and 2 bases at J, with 25 bases in the middle. The germline CDR1 and CDR2 sequences are SGHTA and FQGNSA. Researchers took RNA transcripts and amplified the TCR beta CDR3 regions from them. TCR CDR3 regions were first amplified by RT-PCR with HTBI primers. From the multiplex PCR reads, TCRdb called clonotypes with MiXCR, one entry per CDR3 protein. Of fewer than 350,000 distinct CDR3 sequences in the sample, less than 20% were seen once. Active moderate-to-severe ophthalmopathy, Clinical Activity Score at least 3, NOSPECS at least 4, under 3 months' duration. Diagnosing involved the use of clinical symptoms, serum thyroxine and TRAb, thyroid ultrasound and orbital computed tomography.

The sequencing sample was made of blood. The sequence derives from a middle-aged woman with Graves' ophthalmopathy. The gene calls are TRBV7-2 and TRBJ2-7, with a weak D call TRBD2 (5 bases). CDR3 in amino acids: CASSLRGPGSGTLPYEQYF. Here the CDR3 DNA reads TGTGCCAGCAGCTTACGCGGGCCGGGGAGCGGCACTCTCCCCTACGAGCAGTACTTC.